The 22 T cell receptor beta chains presented below share a single source sample, sequenced in a study of blood T cell repertoires in COVID-19. Data came from immunoSEQ multiplex PCR; TCRdb stores just in-frame clones and leaves some out. This sample has under 150,000 clones, with 88% found just once. Material for sequencing was PBMCs or T cells enriched from blood (not recorded which). These receptors all stem from a woman between 25 and 40 years old with acute COVID-19.

This clone was seen just once. The chain has TRBV30 and TRBJ2-1; D is possibly TRBD1 (6 bases). Per germline, CDR1 GTSNPN and CDR2 SVGIG (reference sequence). The CDR3 has 11 amino acids. Trimming left V 4 bases short and J 7 bases short, with 8 bases between. The CDR3 DNA reads TGTGCCTGGACAGGGGTTAATGAGCAGTTCTTC. Its translation: CAWTGVNEQFF.

V and J are TRBV20-1 and TRBJ2-3; D gene unclear. The CDR3 runs to 11 residues. The V and J ends lost 5 bases and 4 bases respectively, with 7 bases between them. Germline loops: CDR1 DFQATT, CDR2 SNEGSKA (reference sequence). CDR3 coding DNA: TGCAGTGCTTTTATCTCAGATACGCAGTATTTT. This codes for CSAFISDTQYF.

The V and J genes are TRBV28 and TRBJ1-5, with TRBD1 matching over 8 bases. V was pared by 8 bases and J by 4 bases, with 7 bases of the junction left unmatched. Looked up from germline, CDR1 is MDHEN and CDR2 is SYDVKM. The CDR3 length is 14 residues. The CDR3 sequence: CASSYRGSNQPQHF. As DNA, the CDR3 is TGTGCCAGCTCTTACAGGGGGAGTAATCAGCCCCAGCATTTT.

The V call is TRBV19, the J call TRBJ2-2; 13 nucleotides line up with TRBD2. Germline V lookup: CDR1 LNHDA, CDR2 SQIVND (reference sequence). Trimming at V came to 1 base and at J to 4 bases, leaving 12 bases not matched to a gene. This CDR3 has 20 amino acids. The CDR3 DNA sequence: TGTGCCAGTAGTATAGGCGCTTCGGGACTAGCGGGAAGCGGCACCGGGGAGCTGTTTTTT. It is translated as CASSIGASGLAGSGTGELFF.

V gene TRBV30 combines with J gene TRBJ2-7; tentative D call: TRBD1 (6 bases). Trimming removed 5 bases from V and 4 bases from J, with 15 bases in between. Germline CDR1 and CDR2: GTSNPN and SVGIG (reference sequence). This CDR3 has 13 residues. Here the CDR3 reads CAWPRQDEYEQYF. In DNA, the CDR3 is TGTGCCTGGCCCCGACAGGATGAATACGAGCAGTACTTC.

V usage is TRBV11-2 and J usage is TRBJ1-1; D gene unclear. V dropped 11 bases and J dropped 0 bases, with 16 bases sitting between them. In germline, CDR1 is SGHAT, CDR2 FQNNGV. This CDR3 is 14 amino acids long. The CDR3 reads CACDGDFMNTEAFF. The CDR3 DNA sequence: TGTGCCTGTGACGGGGATTTCATGAACACTGAAGCTTTCTTT.

V gene TRBV15 combines with J gene TRBJ2-3; TRBD2 agrees at 8 bases. V was clipped by 4 bases and J by 4 bases; unmatched bases: 7. The CDR3 is 15 amino acids. CDR1 and CDR2 (germline): LNHNV, YYDKDF (reference sequence). CDR3 coding DNA: TGTGCCACCAGCAAGTACGGACTAGCATCAGATACGCAGTATTTT. This translates into CATSKYGLASDTQYF.

This sequence joins TRBV7-6 and TRBJ2-3; D is perhaps TRBD1 (6 bases). The CDR3 covers 17 residues. Germline V gene sequence: CDR1 SGHVS, CDR2 FNYEAQ. Between the trimmed V and J ends, which lost 4 bases and 1 base, there was a span of 18 bases. The CDR3 is CASSSLGPWGRTDTQYF. In DNA, the CDR3 is TGTGCCAGCAGCTCCCTCGGCCCGTGGGGGCGCACAGATACGCAGTATTTT.

The chain links TRBV28 to TRBJ1-2; 7 nucleotides match TRBD1. The germline CDR1 and CDR2 sequences are MDHEN and SYDVKM. CDR3 length: 15 residues. After removal of 2 bases from V and 8 bases from J, the junction contained 11 bases not matched to a gene. The CDR3 nucleotides read TGTGCCAGCAGTTTACCCTCAGGGGGAAATAGGGGCTACACCTTC. Translation: CASSLPSGGNRGYTF.

The gene calls are TRBV2 and TRBJ2-1; maybe TRBD2 (5 bases). The CDR3 runs to 15 residues. V dropped 4 bases and J dropped 7 bases, with 17 bases sitting between them. CDR1 and CDR2 from the germline V gene are SNHLY and FYNNEI. CDR3 sequence (DNA): TGTGCCAGCAGTGGTTATAGTCGGGGATCTAATGAGCAGTTCTTC. Translated: CASSGYSRGSNEQFF.

The chain has TRBV27 and TRBJ2-3, with 9 bases identical to TRBD1. The CDR3 sequence is 18 residues long. V lost 8 bases to trimming and J lost 5 bases; unmatched junction nucleotides: 20. Germline assignment: CDR1 MNHEY and CDR2 SMNVEV (reference sequence). The CDR3 sequence is CASGGMKYRGRGGDTQYF. CDR3 sequence (DNA): TGTGCCAGCGGAGGAATGAAATACAGGGGGCGCGGGGGAGATACGCAGTATTTT.

The genes are TRBV5-1 and TRBJ2-7; D may be TRBD1 (6 bases). This CDR3 spans 15 amino acids. V lost 5 bases and J 0 bases, leaving 15 bases between the germline ends. The V gene's germline CDR1 is SGHRS and CDR2 YFSETQ. The chain's CDR3 is CASSLTGKGSYEQYF. Written as DNA, the CDR3 is TGCGCCAGCAGTCTCACAGGGAAAGGCTCCTACGAGCAGTACTTC.

The CDR3 nucleotides are TGTGCCAGTAGCAGTCCTAGCGGGAGTTTCACCGGGGAGCTGTTTTTT. The encoded protein is CASSSPSGSFTGELFF. V usage is TRBV19 and J usage is TRBJ2-2; 10 bases agree with TRBD2. Germline V gene lookup returns CDR1 LNHDA and CDR2 SQIVND (reference sequence). CDR3 length: 16 amino acids. J was trimmed by 4 bases and V by 6 bases; bases with no gene match: 8.

This chain joins TRBV2 and TRBJ1-5; D is undetermined. The CDR3 runs to 15 residues. The V gene lost 6 bases and the J gene lost 0 bases, with 12 bases spanning the gap. The germline V gene has CDR1 SNHLY and CDR2 FYNNEI. The CDR3 bases are TGTGCCAGCAGAGCGACGGAGATTAGCAATCAGCCCCAGCATTTT. Protein: CASRATEISNQPQHF.

This clone was seen just once. The chain carries TRBV7-8 and TRBJ2-1, with D perhaps TRBD1 (6 bases). CDR1 is SGHVS and CDR2 is FQNEAQ in the germline V gene. The CDR3 is made up of 14 amino acids. The V and J ends lost 6 bases and 4 bases respectively, with 13 bases between them. The CDR3 spells CASRKRTAYNEQFF. CDR3 sequence (DNA): TGTGCCAGCAGGAAAAGGACAGCATACAATGAGCAGTTCTTC.

The chain joins TRBV4-3 to TRBJ2-7; TRBD2 agrees at 8 bases. This CDR3 contains 15 residues. Trimming removed 4 bases from V and 3 bases from J; junction bases left unmatched: 8. From germline, CDR1 is LGHNA and CDR2 YSLEER. The CDR3 here is CASSLQLAASYEQYF. The CDR3 DNA reads as TGCGCCAGCAGCCTCCAACTAGCGGCCAGCTACGAGCAGTACTTC.

DNA for the CDR3: TGTGCCTGGAGGAACCCCGGGACACCCCTCACGGCTTTCTTT. Residues: CAWRNPGTPLTAFF. This chain links TRBV30 with TRBJ1-1, with a possible D match to TRBD1 (6 bases). Germline V lookup: CDR1 GTSNPN, CDR2 SVGIG (reference sequence). The length of the CDR3 is 14 residues. The germline V and J ends were trimmed by 3 bases and 11 bases, with 22 bases remaining between them.

This chain joins TRBV19 and TRBJ1-3; D is unclear. The CDR3 runs to 14 residues. From germline, CDR1 is LNHDA and CDR2 SQIVND (reference sequence). V lost 4 bases to trimming and J lost 0 bases, with 7 bases between them. CDR3 sequence reads: CASSTTVSGNTIYF. Written as DNA, the CDR3 is TGTGCCAGTAGTACCACGGTCTCTGGAAACACCATATATTTT.

The CDR3 DNA is TGTGCCAGCAGCGTAAGGGCGGCTAGCGGGAGAGACGAGCAGTACTTC. Residues: CASSVRAASGRDEQYF. The chain uses TRBV9 and TRBJ2-7, with 10 bases lining up with TRBD2. The CDR3 runs 16 residues. V lost 1 base to trimming and J lost 5 bases; unmatched junction nucleotides: 9. From germline, CDR1 is SGDLS and CDR2 YYNGEE.

The chain is built from TRBV28 and TRBJ2-7; unclear D gene. The germline gives CDR1 MDHEN, CDR2 SYDVKM. The CDR3 has 13 residues. Trimming cost V 3 bases and J 6 bases, with 12 bases left between them. CDR3 amino acids: CASSFSTIREQYF. As DNA, the CDR3 is TGTGCCAGCAGTTTCAGTACCATACGCGAGCAGTACTTC. Together with reference TRBV28 and TRBJ2-7, the CDR3 gives the full variable domain: DVKVTQSSRYLVKRTGEKVFLECVQDMDHENMFWYRQDPGLGLRLIYFSYDVKMKEKGDIPEGYSVSREKKERFSLILESASTNQTSMYLCASSFSTIREQYFGPGTRLTVT.

This clone was counted once. The V gene is TRBV3-1 (or the pseudogene TRBV3-2), the J gene TRBJ2-5; TRBD2 might be the D (5 bases). The V and J ends lost 2 bases and 5 bases respectively, with 12 bases between them. Germline loops: CDR1 LGHDT, CDR2 YNNKEL (reference sequence). This CDR3 region has 14 residues. The CDR3 DNA reads as TGTGCCAGCAGCCAACCCCCCCCGGGGGAGACCCAGTACTTC. It is translated as CASSQPPPGETQYF.

J is TRBJ1-5 and V is TRBV28; no firm D call. CDR1 is MDHEN, CDR2 SYDVKM, per germline. The CDR3 has 13 residues. The V end lost 8 bases, the J end lost 0 bases, and 8 bases lay between the germline ends. CDR3 nucleotides: TGTGCCAGCCGACCAGGTAGCAATCAGCCCCAGCATTTT. Protein: CASRPGSNQPQHF.